A selection of T cell receptor beta chains follows, all from one sample in a study of cytomegalovirus exposure and HLA in healthy donors. Profiling relied on immunoSEQ multiplex PCR, and the TCRdb table lists in-frame clones only, not all of them. The sample gives roughly 260,000 clones, nearly 90% of which show up once; 0.37% is in the top ten. The sequencing sample was made of PBMCs. The receptors originated from a woman aged 18-29 years in good health and CMV-seronegative. Each CDR3 is given with its conserved first and last residue. Each record gives: D gene, V gene, CDR3 length, J gene, clone size, CDR3 DNA, CDR3 protein. A D gene is named only where the DNA matches it firmly. Some rows mark clone size as missing; the rest say once, few, many or name a class of expanded clone.

>TRBD1|TRBV2|13|TRBJ2-5|-
TGTGCCAGCAGACGGACAGGGTGGGAGACCCAGTACTTC
CASRRTGWETQYF
>-|TRBV19|13|TRBJ1-5|few
TGTGCCAGTAGTATTGAGGAAGGGGTTTCCCAGCATTTT
CASSIEEGVSQHF
>-|TRBV4-3|16|TRBJ1-5|once
TGCGCCAGCAGCCAGGACCGGACTGATAGCAATCAGCCCCAGCATTTT
CASSQDRTDSNQPQHF
>-|TRBV28|14|TRBJ1-5|-
TGTGCCAGCAGTTTTGACAGATTCAATCAGCCCCAGCATTTT
CASSFDRFNQPQHF
>-|TRBV6-1|15|TRBJ1-2|-
TGTGCCAGCAGTGAAGCCAAGACAGTCAACTATGGCTACACCTTC
CASSEAKTVNYGYTF
>-|TRBV5-5|13|TRBJ1-6|-
TGTGCCAGCGCGGCCGGGTTTAATCCACCCCTCCACTTT
CASAAGFNPPLHF
>-|TRBV4-1|14|TRBJ2-5|-
TGCGCCAGCAGCCAAGATGCGGGGTGGGAGACCCAGTACTTC
CASSQDAGWETQYF
>TRBD2|TRBV5-4|18|TRBJ2-1|-
TGTGCCAGCAGCTTCGGACTAGCGGGGGGGCGCACCTACAATGAGCAGTTCTTC
CASSFGLAGGRTYNEQFF
>-|TRBV4-2|14|TRBJ2-1|-
TGTGCCAGCAGCCAATCCAAGCGACTAGATGAGCAGTTCTTC
CASSQSKRLDEQFF
>TRBD1|TRBV18|13|TRBJ1-2|-
TGTGCCAGCTCACCTGGACAGGGCCATGGCTACACCTTC
CASSPGQGHGYTF
>-|TRBV19|14|TRBJ1-1|-
TGTGCCAGTAGTATTGCGGTATTGAACACTGAAGCTTTCTTT
CASSIAVLNTEAFF
>TRBD1|TRBV5-1|15|TRBJ2-7|-
TGCGCCAGCAGCTCGACAGGGAACGGGGCCTACGAGCAGTACTTC
CASSSTGNGAYEQYF
>-|TRBV5-1|14|TRBJ2-7|-
TGCGCCAGCAGCTTGGCCGGTGTCTCCTACGAGCAGTACTTC
CASSLAGVSYEQYF
>-|TRBV10-3|14|TRBJ2-1|-
TGTGCCATCAGTGAGCGGGGGGCAGACAATGAGCAGTTCTTC
CAISERGADNEQFF
>TRBD1|TRBV6-1|13|TRBJ1-4|-
TGTGCCAGCGGACAGGGGGCGCGAGAAAAACTGTTTTTT
CASGQGAREKLFF
>TRBD1|TRBV27|14|TRBJ1-2|few
TGTGCCAGCAGTTCCGGACAGGGGAGACGAGGCTACACCTTC
CASSSGQGRRGYTF
>TRBD2|TRBV5-6|13|TRBJ2-5|-
TGTGCCAGCAGCTCTACTAGCGGTGAGACCCAGTACTTC
CASSSTSGETQYF
>TRBD2|TRBV2|15|TRBJ2-3|-
TGTGCCAGCTTGACTAGCGGGGCCTACACAGATACGCAGTATTTT
CASLTSGAYTDTQYF
>TRBD1|TRBV6-5|15|TRBJ2-5|once
TGTGCCAGCACTACCGGGACAGGGGGTTCACGGGCCCAGTACTTC
CASTTGTGGSRAQYF
>TRBD1|TRBV10-1|15|TRBJ2-5|-
TGCGCCAGCAGTGCCCGGACAGGGGTGGGAGAGACCCAGTACTTC
CASSARTGVGETQYF
>-|TRBV5-6|15|TRBJ1-3|-
TGTGCCAGCAGCTTGAATACGGTCTCTGGAAACACCATATATTTT
CASSLNTVSGNTIYF
>TRBD1|TRBV2|13|TRBJ1-3|-
TGTGCCAGAGGACAGGGTGAGAGAAACACCATATATTTT
CARGQGERNTIYF
>TRBD2|TRBV11-2|16|TRBJ2-4|-
TGTGCCAGCAGCTTAGCGTCGGGGGGATCCAAAAACATTCAGTACTTC
CASSLASGGSKNIQYF
>TRBD1|TRBV6-5|15|TRBJ2-7|-
TGTGCCAGCAGCAACACCCGGACAGGGTTGTACGAGCAGTACTTC
CASSNTRTGLYEQYF
>TRBD2|TRBV5-1|15|TRBJ2-1|-
TGCGCCAGCAGCTTGGGGCTAGCGGGGAACAATGAGCAGTTCTTC
CASSLGLAGNNEQFF
>TRBD1|TRBV5-1|15|TRBJ1-2|-
TGCGCCAGCAGCTTGACGGAGGGGGCTGGCTATGGCTACACCTTC
CASSLTEGAGYGYTF
>-|TRBV5-1|14|TRBJ1-4|-
TGCGCCAGCAGCCCCAGGGCTACTAATGAAAAACTGTTTTTT
CASSPRATNEKLFF
>-|TRBV1|15|TRBJ2-7|-
TGCACCAGCAGCCAAAGGGGGACAGGGGGCTACGAGCAGTACTTC
CTSSQRGTGGYEQYF
>-|TRBV9|17|TRBJ2-5|-
TGTGCCAGCACCGAGGGCGCCGGGACAACGAGCCAAGAGACCCAGTACTTC
CASTEGAGTTSQETQYF
>TRBD2|TRBV7-8|16|TRBJ2-7|once
TGTGCCAGCAGCCCAAGACTAGCGGGGACCGCCTACGAGCAGTACTTC
CASSPRLAGTAYEQYF
>TRBD1|TRBV9|15|TRBJ1-1|-
TGTGCCAGCAGCGGACTCCGGGACAGGACCACTGAAGCTTTCTTT
CASSGLRDRTTEAFF
>TRBD1|TRBV15|18|TRBJ1-2|-
TGTGCCACCAGCAAGCGGACAGGGGGCATGGGTTCTGACTATGGCTACACCTTC
CATSKRTGGMGSDYGYTF
>TRBD1|TRBV4-1|15|TRBJ1-2|-
TGCGCCAGCAGCCAACCGACAGGGAAGTTGATAGGCTACACCTTC
CASSQPTGKLIGYTF
>-|TRBV13|14|TRBJ2-1|-
TGTGCCAGCAGCCCCCGACCCGGGGGCAATGAGCAGTTCTTC
CASSPRPGGNEQFF
>-|TRBV5-4|15|TRBJ1-2|-
TGTGCCAGCAGCTTGGTCACAGGCCGGGCCTACGGCTACACCTTC
CASSLVTGRAYGYTF
>-|TRBV27|14|TRBJ2-5|-
TGTGCCAGCAGTCCGCGGGCCTTGCGGGAGACCCAGTACTTC
CASSPRALRETQYF
>-|TRBV20-1|10|TRBJ2-5|-
TGCAGTGCTCGGAGAGAGACCCAGTACTTC
CSARRETQYF
>-|TRBV27|14|TRBJ2-7|-
TGTGCCAGCAGTTTATTTCAGGGGTACTACGAGCAGTACTTC
CASSLFQGYYEQYF
>-|TRBV9|13|TRBJ2-1|once
TGTGCCAGCAGCGTAGTAGCGGAAAATGAGCAGTTCTTC
CASSVVAENEQFF
>TRBD2|TRBV5-1|16|TRBJ2-3|-
TGCGCCAGCAGCGTGACTAGCGGGGTTCGGGCAGATACGCAGTATTTT
CASSVTSGVRADTQYF
>TRBD2|TRBV5-6|15|TRBJ2-3|-
TGTGCCAGCAGCCACCGGGGGGGACCAACGGATACGCAGTATTTT
CASSHRGGPTDTQYF
>TRBD2|TRBV9|18|TRBJ2-2|-
TGTGCCAGCAGTCCGAGCCTTCTGAGCGGGGTTATAGGCGGGGAGCTGTTTTTT
CASSPSLLSGVIGGELFF
>TRBD1|TRBV28|13|TRBJ1-2|-
TGTGCCAGCAGTCCCCGGACAGGCTATGGCTACACCTTC
CASSPRTGYGYTF
>TRBD1|TRBV15|16|TRBJ1-1|once
TGTGCCACCAGCAGAGGCGAGGGGACAGGGCTCATTGAAGCTTTCTTT
CATSRGEGTGLIEAFF
>-|TRBV19|14|TRBJ1-5|-
TGTGCCAGTAGTAGCGGACTGACCAATCAGCCCCAGCATTTT
CASSSGLTNQPQHF
>-|TRBV4-3|17|TRBJ2-2|-
TGCGCCAGCAGCCGGACTCTTAGGACGGGGGACACCGGGGAGCTGTTTTTT
CASSRTLRTGDTGELFF
>TRBD1|TRBV6-6|16|TRBJ2-2|-
TGTGCCAGCAGCCCCGAGACAGGGGTGAACACCGGGGAGCTGTTTTTT
CASSPETGVNTGELFF
>-|TRBV7-9|14|TRBJ2-1|-
TGTGCCAGCAGCTTAGCGCACAGGTACAATGAGCAGTTCTTC
CASSLAHRYNEQFF
>TRBD2|TRBV4-3|15|TRBJ2-5|-
TGCGCCAGCAGCCAAGAGCGGGGGGGCCAAGAGACCCAGTACTTC
CASSQERGGQETQYF
>-|TRBV7-9|13|TRBJ2-2|-
TGTGCCAGCAGCTTCGAGGGCCCCGGGGAGCTGTTTTTT
CASSFEGPGELFF
>TRBD2|TRBV7-3|15|TRBJ2-1|once
TGTGCCAGCAGCCCGGGACTAGCGGGGGGCCGTGAGCAGTTCTTC
CASSPGLAGGREQFF
>TRBD2|TRBV5-1|17|TRBJ2-1|-
TGCGCCAGCAGCCACCCACTAGCGGGGGGGACCTACAATGAGCAGTTCTTC
CASSHPLAGGTYNEQFF
>-|TRBV11-3|13|TRBJ2-1|-
TGTGCCAGCAGCCGCAGGGGTTACAATGAGCAGTTCTTC
CASSRRGYNEQFF
>TRBD1|TRBV4-3|18|TRBJ1-1|-
TGCGCCAGCAGCCAAGATCGCACAGGGGGATTGTGGAACACTGAAGCTTTCTTT
CASSQDRTGGLWNTEAFF
>TRBD2|TRBV4-3|17|TRBJ2-1|-
TGCGCCAGCAGCCAATTCGCTAGCGGGGGGGCCTACAATGAGCAGTTCTTC
CASSQFASGGAYNEQFF
>-|TRBV4-1|16|TRBJ1-3|-
TGCGCCAGCAGCCACCCGCGGGCAGGTTCTGGAAACACCATATATTTT
CASSHPRAGSGNTIYF
>-|TRBV7-2|15|TRBJ1-2|-
TGTGCCAGCAGCGACCGGGACTGGAACTTCTATGGCTACACCTTC
CASSDRDWNFYGYTF
>TRBD2|TRBV7-9|17|TRBJ2-3|-
TGTGCCAGCAGCGATCGACTAGCGGGGGGCCCGGCAGATACGCAGTATTTT
CASSDRLAGGPADTQYF
>-|TRBV4-1|19|TRBJ2-6|-
TGCGCCAGCAGCCAAGGTTGGTGGGGGAGGCCCTCTGGGGCCAACGTCCTGACTTTC
CASSQGWWGRPSGANVLTF